Below are 2 T cell receptor beta chains sequenced from a single sample in a study of cytomegalovirus exposure and HLA in healthy donors. The PCR was carried out with 60 Vbeta primers and 13 Jbeta primers. Clones were read by immunoSEQ multiplex PCR, and TCRdb kept only the in-frame ones, dropping some. The repertoire has 150,000 or so clones, more than 70% of them found once; the top ten carry more than 0.35%. Sequenced: PBMCs. The receptors were sampled from a boy aged 2 to 9 in good health and CMV-seronegative.

J is TRBJ2-2 and V is TRBV27; TRBD1 matches at 10 bases. The CDR3 extends over 15 amino acids. Trimming took 7 bases from V and 5 from J; bases not matched to a gene: 7. Germline CDR1 is MNHEY and CDR2 is SMNVEV (reference sequence). In DNA, the CDR3 is TGTGCCAGCACCCCGGGACAGGGGTGGACCGGGGAGCTGTTTTTT. This translates into CASTPGQGWTGELFF.

The CDR3 loop reads CSVADRGILHYGYTF. The CDR3 DNA is TGCAGCGTTGCGGACAGGGGAATCTTACACTATGGCTACACCTTC. The chain joins TRBV29-1 to TRBJ1-2, with 9 bases that match TRBD1. Germline CDR1 SQVTM, CDR2 ANQGSEA. Trimming cost V 4 bases and J 3 bases; bases outside gene matches: 9. The CDR3 spans 15 residues.